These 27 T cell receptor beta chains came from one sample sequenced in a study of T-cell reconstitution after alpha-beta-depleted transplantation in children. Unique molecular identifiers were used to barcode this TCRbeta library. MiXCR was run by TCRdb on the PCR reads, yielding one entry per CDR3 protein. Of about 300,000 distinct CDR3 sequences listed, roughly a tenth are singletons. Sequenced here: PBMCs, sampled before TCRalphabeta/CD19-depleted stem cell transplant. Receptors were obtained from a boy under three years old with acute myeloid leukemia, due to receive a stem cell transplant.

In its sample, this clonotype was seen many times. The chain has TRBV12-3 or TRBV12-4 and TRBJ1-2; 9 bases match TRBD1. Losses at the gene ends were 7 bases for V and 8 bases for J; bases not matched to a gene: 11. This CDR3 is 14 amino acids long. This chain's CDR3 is CASTVPGQGSGYTF. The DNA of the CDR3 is TGTGCCAGCACAGTCCCGGGACAGGGATCCGGCTACACCTTC.

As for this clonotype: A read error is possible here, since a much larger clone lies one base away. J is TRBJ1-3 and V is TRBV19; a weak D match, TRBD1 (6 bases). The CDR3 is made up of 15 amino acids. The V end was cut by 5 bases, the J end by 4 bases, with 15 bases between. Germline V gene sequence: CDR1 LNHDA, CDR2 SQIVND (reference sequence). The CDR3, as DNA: TGTGCCAGTAGTCCAGTCCACAGGGCCGGAAACACCATATATTTT. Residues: CASSPVHRAGNTIYF. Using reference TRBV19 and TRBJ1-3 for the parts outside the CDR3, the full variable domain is DGGITQSPKYLFRKEGQNVTLSCEQNLNHDAMYWYRQDPGQGLRLIYYSQIVNDFQKGDIAEGYSVSREKKESFPLTVTSAQKNPTAFYLCASSPVHRAGNTIYFGEGSWLTVV.

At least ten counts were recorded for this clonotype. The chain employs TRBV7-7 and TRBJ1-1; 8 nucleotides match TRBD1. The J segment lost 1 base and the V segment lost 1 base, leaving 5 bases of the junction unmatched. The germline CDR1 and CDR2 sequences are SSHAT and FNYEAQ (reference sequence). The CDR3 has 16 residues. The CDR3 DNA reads TGTGCCAGCAGCTTAGGGAATCAGGGGGCGAACACTGAAGCTTTCTTT. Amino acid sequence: CASSLGNQGANTEAFF.

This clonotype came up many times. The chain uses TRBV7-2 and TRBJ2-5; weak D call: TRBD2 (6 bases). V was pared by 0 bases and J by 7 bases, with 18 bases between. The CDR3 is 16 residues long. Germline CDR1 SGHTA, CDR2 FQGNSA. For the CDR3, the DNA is TGTGCCAGCAGCTTAGCGCACTTCGGGGGAGCTGCGACCCAGTACTTC. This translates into CASSLAHFGGAATQYF.

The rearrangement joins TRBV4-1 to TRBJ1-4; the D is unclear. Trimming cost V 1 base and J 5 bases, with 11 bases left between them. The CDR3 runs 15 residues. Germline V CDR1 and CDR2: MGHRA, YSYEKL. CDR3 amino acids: CASSQGWVTNEKLFF. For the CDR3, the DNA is TGCGCCAGCAGCCAAGGATGGGTCACCAATGAAAAACTGTTTTTT.

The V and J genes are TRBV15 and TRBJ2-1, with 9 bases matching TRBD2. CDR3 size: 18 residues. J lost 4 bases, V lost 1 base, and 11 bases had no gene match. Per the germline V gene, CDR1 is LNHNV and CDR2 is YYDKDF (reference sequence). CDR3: CATSRGGVAGERYNEQFF. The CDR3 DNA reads TGTGCCACCAGCAGAGGGGGAGTAGCGGGAGAAAGGTACAATGAGCAGTTCTTC.

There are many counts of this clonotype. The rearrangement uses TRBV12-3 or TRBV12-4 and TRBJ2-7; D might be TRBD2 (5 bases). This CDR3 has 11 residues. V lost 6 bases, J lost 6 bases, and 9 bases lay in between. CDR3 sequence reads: CASRTGIEQYF. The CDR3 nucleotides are TGTGCCAGCAGGACGGGGATCGAGCAGTACTTC.

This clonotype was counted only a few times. The CDR3 loop reads CASNRQGGVTTEAFF. CDR3 in DNA: TGTGCCAGCAATCGACAGGGGGGTGTCACCACTGAAGCTTTCTTT. The chain uses TRBV6-5 and TRBJ1-1; 9 nucleotides match TRBD1. The V and J ends lost 7 bases and 4 bases, in that order; junction bases with no gene match: 10. Germline values: CDR1 MNHEY, CDR2 SVGAGI. CDR3 length: 15 residues.

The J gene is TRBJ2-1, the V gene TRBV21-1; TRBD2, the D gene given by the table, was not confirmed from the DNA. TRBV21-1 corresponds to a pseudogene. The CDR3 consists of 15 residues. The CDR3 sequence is CASSKGRGAYNEQFF. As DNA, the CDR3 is TGTGCCAGCAGCAAGGGGAGGGGGGCCTACAATGAGCAGTTCTTC.

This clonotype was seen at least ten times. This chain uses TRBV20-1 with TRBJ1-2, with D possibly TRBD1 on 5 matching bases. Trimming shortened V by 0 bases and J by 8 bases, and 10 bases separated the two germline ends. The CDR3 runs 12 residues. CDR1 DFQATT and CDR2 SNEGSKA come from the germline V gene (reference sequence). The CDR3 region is CSARDQGNGYTF. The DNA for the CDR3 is TGCAGTGCTAGAGATCAGGGCAACGGCTACACCTTC.

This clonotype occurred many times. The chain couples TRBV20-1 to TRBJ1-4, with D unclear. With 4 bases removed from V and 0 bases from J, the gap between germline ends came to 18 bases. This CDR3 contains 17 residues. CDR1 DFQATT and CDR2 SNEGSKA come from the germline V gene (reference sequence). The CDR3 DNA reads TGCAGTGCTAACTTAAACCCGGGCCTTACAACTAATGAAAAACTGTTTTTT. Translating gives CSANLNPGLTTNEKLFF.

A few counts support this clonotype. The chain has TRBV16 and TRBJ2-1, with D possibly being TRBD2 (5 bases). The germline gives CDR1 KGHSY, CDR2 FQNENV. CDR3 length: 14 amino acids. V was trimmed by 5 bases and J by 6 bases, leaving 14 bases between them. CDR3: CASSEILGSNEQFF. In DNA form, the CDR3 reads TGTGCCAGCAGCGAGATTCTGGGGAGCAATGAGCAGTTCTTC.

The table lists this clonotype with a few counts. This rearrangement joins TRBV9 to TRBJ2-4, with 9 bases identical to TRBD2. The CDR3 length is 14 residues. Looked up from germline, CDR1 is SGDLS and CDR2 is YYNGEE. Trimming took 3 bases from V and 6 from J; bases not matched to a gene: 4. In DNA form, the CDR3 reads TGTGCCAGCAGCGGGGGACTAGCCCCAAACATTCAGTACTTC. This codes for CASSGGLAPNIQYF.

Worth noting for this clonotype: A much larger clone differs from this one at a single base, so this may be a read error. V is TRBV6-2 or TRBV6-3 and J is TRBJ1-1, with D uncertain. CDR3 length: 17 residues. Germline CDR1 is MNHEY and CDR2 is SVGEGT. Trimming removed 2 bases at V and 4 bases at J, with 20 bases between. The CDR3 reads CASSYPTRWFRSTEAFF. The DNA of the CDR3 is TGTGCCAGCAGTTACCCAACACGGTGGTTTAGGAGCACTGAAGCTTTCTTT.

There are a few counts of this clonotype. The CDR3 nucleotides read TGTGCCAGCAGCTTGGCTCGCTTCGGTGGCAATGAGCAGTTCTTC. It is translated as CASSLARFGGNEQFF. The chain employs TRBV5-5 and TRBJ2-1; unclear D gene. The germline V gene has CDR1 SGHKS and CDR2 YYEKEE (reference sequence). The CDR3 has 15 residues. The V and J ends lost 0 bases and 6 bases respectively, with 13 bases between them.

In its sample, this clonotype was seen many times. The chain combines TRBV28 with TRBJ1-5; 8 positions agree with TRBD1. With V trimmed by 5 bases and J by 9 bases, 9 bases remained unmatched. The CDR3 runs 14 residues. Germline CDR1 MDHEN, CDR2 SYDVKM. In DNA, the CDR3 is TGTGCCAGCAGTCCACAGGGGGGATTGGGGCCCCAGCATTTT. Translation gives CASSPQGGLGPQHF.

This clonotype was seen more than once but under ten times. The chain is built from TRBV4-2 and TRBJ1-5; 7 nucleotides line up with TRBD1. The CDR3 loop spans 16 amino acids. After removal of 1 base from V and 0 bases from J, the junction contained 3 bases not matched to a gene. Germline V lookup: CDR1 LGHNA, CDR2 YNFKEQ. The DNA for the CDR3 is TGTGCCAGCAGCCAAGGCTACAGGGGTAGCAATCAGCCCCAGCATTTT. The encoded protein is CASSQGYRGSNQPQHF.

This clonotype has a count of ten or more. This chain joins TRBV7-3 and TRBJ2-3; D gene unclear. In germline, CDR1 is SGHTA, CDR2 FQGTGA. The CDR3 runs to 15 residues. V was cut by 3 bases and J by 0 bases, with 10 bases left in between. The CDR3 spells CASSLGRSSTDTQYF. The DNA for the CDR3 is TGTGCCAGCAGCTTGGGCAGGTCTAGCACAGATACGCAGTATTTT.

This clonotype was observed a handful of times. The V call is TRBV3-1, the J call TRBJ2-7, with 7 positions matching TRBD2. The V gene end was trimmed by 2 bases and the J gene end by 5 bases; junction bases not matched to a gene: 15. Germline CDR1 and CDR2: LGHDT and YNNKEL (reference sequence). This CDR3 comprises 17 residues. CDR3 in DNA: TGTGCCAGCAGCCAATATATCATGGCGGGAGTGTCGGACGAGCAGTACTTC. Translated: CASSQYIMAGVSDEQYF.

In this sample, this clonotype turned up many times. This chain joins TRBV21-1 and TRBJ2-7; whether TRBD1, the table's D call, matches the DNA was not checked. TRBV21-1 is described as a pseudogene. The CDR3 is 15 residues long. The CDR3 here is CASSRSLTGAYEQYF. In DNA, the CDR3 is TGTGCCAGCAGCAGGTCCCTGACAGGGGCCTACGAGCAGTACTTC.

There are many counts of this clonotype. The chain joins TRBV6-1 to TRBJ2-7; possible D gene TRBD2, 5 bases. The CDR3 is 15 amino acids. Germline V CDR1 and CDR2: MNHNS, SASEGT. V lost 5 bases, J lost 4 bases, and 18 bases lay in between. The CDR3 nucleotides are TGTGCCAGCAGTCCTGCTAAGACGGGGAGATACGAGCAGTACTTC. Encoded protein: CASSPAKTGRYEQYF.

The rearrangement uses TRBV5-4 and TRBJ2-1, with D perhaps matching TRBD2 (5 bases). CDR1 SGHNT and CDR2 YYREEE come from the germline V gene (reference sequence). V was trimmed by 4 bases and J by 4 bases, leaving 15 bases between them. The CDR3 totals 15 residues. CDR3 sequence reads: CASSGIGLTYNEQFF. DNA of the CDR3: TGTGCCAGCAGCGGAATTGGACTGACGTACAATGAGCAGTTCTTC.

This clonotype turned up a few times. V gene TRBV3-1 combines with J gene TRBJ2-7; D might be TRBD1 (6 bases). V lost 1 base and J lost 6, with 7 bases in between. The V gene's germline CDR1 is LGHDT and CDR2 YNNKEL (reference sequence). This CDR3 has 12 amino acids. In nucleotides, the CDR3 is TGTGCCAGCAGCCAAGCAGGGGTCGAGCAGTACTTC. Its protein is CASSQAGVEQYF.

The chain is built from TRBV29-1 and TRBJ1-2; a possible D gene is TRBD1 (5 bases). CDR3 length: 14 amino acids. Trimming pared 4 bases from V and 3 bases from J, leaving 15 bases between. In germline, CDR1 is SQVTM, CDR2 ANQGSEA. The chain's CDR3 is CSVAELRGDYGYTF. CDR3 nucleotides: TGCAGCGTTGCCGAACTTAGGGGAGACTATGGCTACACCTTC.

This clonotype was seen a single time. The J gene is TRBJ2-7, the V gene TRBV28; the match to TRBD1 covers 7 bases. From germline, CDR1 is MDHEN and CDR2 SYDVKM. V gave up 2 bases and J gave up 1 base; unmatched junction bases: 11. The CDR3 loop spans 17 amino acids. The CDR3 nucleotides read TGTGCCAGCAGTTTAAGGGGACAGATAACCTCATCCTACGAGCAGTACTTC. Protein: CASSLRGQITSSYEQYF.

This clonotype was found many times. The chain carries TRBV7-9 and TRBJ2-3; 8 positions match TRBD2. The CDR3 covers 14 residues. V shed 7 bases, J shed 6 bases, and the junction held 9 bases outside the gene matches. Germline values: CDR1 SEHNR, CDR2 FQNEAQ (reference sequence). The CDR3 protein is CASTGAGGVDTQYF. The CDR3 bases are TGTGCCAGCACGGGGGCGGGAGGTGTCGATACGCAGTATTTT.

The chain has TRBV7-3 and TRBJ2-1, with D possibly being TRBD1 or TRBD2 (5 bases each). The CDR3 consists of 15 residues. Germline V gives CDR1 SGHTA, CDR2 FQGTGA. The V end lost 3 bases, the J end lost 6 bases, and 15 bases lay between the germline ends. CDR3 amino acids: CASSFGGVRGNEQFF. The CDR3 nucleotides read TGTGCCAGCAGCTTTGGGGGAGTGAGAGGCAATGAGCAGTTCTTC. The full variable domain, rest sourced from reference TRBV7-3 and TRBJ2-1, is GAGVSQTPSNKVTEKGKYVELRCDPISGHTALYWYRQSLGQGPEFLIYFQGTGAADDSGLPNDRFFAVRPEGSVSTLKIQRTERGDSAVYLCASSFGGVRGNEQFFGPGTRLTVL.